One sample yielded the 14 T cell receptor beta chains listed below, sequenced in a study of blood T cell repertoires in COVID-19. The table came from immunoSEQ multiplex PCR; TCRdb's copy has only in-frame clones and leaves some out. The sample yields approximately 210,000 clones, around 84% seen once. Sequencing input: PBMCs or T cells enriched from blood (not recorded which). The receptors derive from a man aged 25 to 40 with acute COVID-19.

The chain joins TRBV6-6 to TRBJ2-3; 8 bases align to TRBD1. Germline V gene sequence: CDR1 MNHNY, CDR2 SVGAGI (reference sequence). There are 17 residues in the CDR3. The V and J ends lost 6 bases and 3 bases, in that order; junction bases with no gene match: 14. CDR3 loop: CASSRAQGGTQTDTQYF. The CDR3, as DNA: TGTGCCAGCAGCCGAGCACAGGGGGGCACACAGACAGATACGCAGTATTTT.

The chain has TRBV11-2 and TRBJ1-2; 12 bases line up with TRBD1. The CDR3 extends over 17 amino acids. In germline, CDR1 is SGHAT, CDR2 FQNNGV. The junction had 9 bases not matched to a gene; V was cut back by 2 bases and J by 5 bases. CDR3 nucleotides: TGTGCCAGCAGCTTAAATCCCGGGACAGGGGGCTGGTATGGCTACACCTTC. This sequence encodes CASSLNPGTGGWYGYTF.

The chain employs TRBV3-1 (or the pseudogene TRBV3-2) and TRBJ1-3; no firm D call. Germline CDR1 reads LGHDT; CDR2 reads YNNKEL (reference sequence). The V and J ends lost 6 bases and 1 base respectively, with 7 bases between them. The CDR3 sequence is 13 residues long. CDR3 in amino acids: CASSERSGNTIYF. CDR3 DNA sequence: TGTGCCAGCAGTGAGCGGTCTGGAAACACCATATATTTT.

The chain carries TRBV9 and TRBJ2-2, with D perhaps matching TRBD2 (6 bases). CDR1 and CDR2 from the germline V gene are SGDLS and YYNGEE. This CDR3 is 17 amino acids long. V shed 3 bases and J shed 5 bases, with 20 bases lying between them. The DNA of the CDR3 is TGTGCCAGCAGCGGACGCGGGGTACCGGGTTTGACCGGGGAGCTGTTTTTT. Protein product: CASSGRGVPGLTGELFF. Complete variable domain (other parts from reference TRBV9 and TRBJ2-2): DSGVTQTPKHLITATGQRVTLRCSPRSGDLSVYWYQQSLDQGLQFLIQYYNGEERAKGNILERFSAQQFPDLHSELNLSSLELGDSALYFCASSGRGVPGLTGELFFGEGSRLTVL.

The CDR3 region has the DNA TGCGCCAGCAGCTTGGAACGGCAGGCGACTGAAGCTTTCTTT. Its translation: CASSLERQATEAFF. This chain joins TRBV5-1 and TRBJ1-1; D remains ambiguous. The V and J ends lost 0 bases and 5 bases respectively, with 11 bases between them. CDR3 length equals 14 residues. Germline-derived CDR1 and CDR2 are SGHRS and YFSETQ. Looking up the rest from reference TRBV5-1 and TRBJ1-1 gives the full variable domain: KAGVTQTPRYLIKTRGQQVTLSCSPISGHRSVSWYQQTPGQGLQFLFEYFSETQRNKGNFPGRFSGRQFSNSRSEMNVSTLELGDSALYLCASSLERQATEAFFGQGTRLTVV.

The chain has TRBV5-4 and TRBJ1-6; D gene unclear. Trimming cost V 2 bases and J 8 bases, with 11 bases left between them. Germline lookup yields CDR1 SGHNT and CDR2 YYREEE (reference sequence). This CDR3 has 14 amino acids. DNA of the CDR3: TGTGCCAGCAGCTTAGACACCATCGATTCACCCCTCCACTTT. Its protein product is CASSLDTIDSPLHF. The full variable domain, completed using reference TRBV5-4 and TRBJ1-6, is ETGVTQSPTHLIKTRGQQVTLRCSSQSGHNTVSWYQQALGQGPQFIFQYYREEENGRGNFPPRFSGLQFPNYSSELNVNALELDDSALYLCASSLDTIDSPLHFGNGTRLTVT.

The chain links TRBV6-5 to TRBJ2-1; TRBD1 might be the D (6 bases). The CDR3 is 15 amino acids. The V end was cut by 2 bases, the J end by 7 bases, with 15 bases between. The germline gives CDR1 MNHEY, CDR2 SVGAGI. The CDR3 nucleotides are TGTGCCAGCAGTTACATTAGGACAGATTTGAATGAGCAGTTCTTC. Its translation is CASSYIRTDLNEQFF.

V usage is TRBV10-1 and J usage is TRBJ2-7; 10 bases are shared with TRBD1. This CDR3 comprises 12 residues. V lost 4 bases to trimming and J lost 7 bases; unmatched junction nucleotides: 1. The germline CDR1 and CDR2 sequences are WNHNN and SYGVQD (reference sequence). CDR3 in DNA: TGCGCCAGCAGTGGGACAGGGGGGGAGCAGTACTTC. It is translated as CASSGTGGEQYF.

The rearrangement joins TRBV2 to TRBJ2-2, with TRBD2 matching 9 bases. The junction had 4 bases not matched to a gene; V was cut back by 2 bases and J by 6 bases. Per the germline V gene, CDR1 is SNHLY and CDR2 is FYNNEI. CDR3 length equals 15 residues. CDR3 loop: CASSELAGFSGELFF. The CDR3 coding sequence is TGTGCCAGCAGTGAACTAGCGGGATTCTCCGGGGAGCTGTTTTTT.

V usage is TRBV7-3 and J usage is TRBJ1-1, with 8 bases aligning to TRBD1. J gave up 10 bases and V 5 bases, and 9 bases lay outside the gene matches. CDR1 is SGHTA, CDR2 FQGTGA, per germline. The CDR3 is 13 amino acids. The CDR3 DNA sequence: TGTGCCAGCAGCGCATGGACAGGGACGATAGCTTTCTTT. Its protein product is CASSAWTGTIAFF.

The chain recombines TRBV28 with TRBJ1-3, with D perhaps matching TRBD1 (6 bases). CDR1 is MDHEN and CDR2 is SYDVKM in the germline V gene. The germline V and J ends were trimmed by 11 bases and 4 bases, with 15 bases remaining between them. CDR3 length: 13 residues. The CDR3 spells CAATDRLGNTIYF. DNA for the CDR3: TGTGCCGCGACGGACAGATTGGGAAACACCATATATTTT. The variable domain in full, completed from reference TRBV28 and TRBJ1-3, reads DVKVTQSSRYLVKRTGEKVFLECVQDMDHENMFWYRQDPGLGLRLIYFSYDVKMKEKGDIPEGYSVSREKKERFSLILESASTNQTSMYLCAATDRLGNTIYFGEGSWLTVV.

In DNA, the CDR3 is TGCGCCAGCAGCCAATCGGACAGTTGGCGAGGAGGCTACACCTTC. Translating it yields CASSQSDSWRGGYTF. The chain carries TRBV4-1 and TRBJ1-2; perhaps TRBD1 as D (6 bases). The V gene lost 2 bases and the J gene lost 8 bases, with 18 bases spanning the gap. Germline V gene lookup returns CDR1 MGHRA and CDR2 YSYEKL. The CDR3 length is 15 residues.

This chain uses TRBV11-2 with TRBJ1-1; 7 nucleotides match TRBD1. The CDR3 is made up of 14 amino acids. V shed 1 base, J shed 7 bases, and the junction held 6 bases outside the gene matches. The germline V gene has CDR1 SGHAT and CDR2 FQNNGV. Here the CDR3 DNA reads TGTGCCAGCAGCTTAGGCACAGGGGTGGGTGAAGCTTTCTTT. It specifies CASSLGTGVGEAFF. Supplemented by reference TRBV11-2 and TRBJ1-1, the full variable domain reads EAGVAQSPRYKIIEKRQSVAFWCNPISGHATLYWYQQILGQGPKLLIQFQNNGVVDDSQLPKDRFSAERLKGVDSTLKIQPAKLEDSAVYLCASSLGTGVGEAFFGQGTRLTVV.

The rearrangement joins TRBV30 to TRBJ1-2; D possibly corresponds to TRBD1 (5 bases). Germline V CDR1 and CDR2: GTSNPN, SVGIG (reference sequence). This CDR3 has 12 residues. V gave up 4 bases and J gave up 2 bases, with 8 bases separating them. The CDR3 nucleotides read TGTGCCTGGACCGGGGGGAACTATGGCTACACCTTC. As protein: CAWTGGNYGYTF.